This TCR beta chain was sequenced in a study of shared clonotypes between healthy human individuals. This clone was detected only once. The germline V gene encodes CDR1 SGHNT and CDR2 YYREEE (reference sequence). This CDR3 contains 14 residues. The V gene lost 4 bases and the J gene lost 5 bases, with 15 bases spanning the gap. Generated by immunoSEQ multiplex PCR, the TCRdb table keeps only in-frame clones and is missing some. Among around 1,000,000 clones listed, roughly 80% were seen once. The sample comprised memory CD4+ T cells from PBMCs. Subset specified: CD45RA-negative fraction. This clonotype was obtained from a man between 18 and 29 years old in good health. Some clones in this sample may be carry-over from other donors' samples. This rearrangement joins TRBV5-4 to TRBJ2-5; D is perhaps TRBD2 (6 bases). The CDR3 reads CASSPEGLGETQYF. The DNA for the CDR3 is TGTGCCAGCAGCCCGGAGGGGCTTGGGGAGACCCAGTACTTC.